This entry concerns a single T cell receptor beta chain. The antigen is unknown. The sample comes from a study of T-cell reconstitution after alpha-beta-depleted transplantation in children. Regarding the study as a whole: At one year after transplant, newly produced T cells mostly accounted for T-cell counts and diversity.

Unique molecular identifiers were incorporated into the prepared TCRbeta library. TCRdb reprocessed the PCR reads with MiXCR, giving one entry per CDR3 protein. The sample lists 500,000 to 750,000 distinct CDR3 sequences; 25% to 30% were seen once. The CDR3 is made up of 16 amino acids. The germline V gene has CDR1 SNHLY and CDR2 FYNNEI. With V trimmed by 3 bases and J by 0 bases, 8 bases remained unmatched. The chain couples TRBV2 to TRBJ2-7; 7 nucleotides match TRBD2. The sequence derives from a boy under three years old with Wiskott-Aldrich syndrome, due to receive a stem cell transplant. The input for sequencing was PBMCs, taken before TCRalphabeta/CD19-depleted stem cell transplant. The CDR3 loop is CASSEQLAVNSYEQYF. Here the CDR3 DNA reads TGTGCCAGCAGTGAGCAGCTAGCGGTCAACTCCTACGAGCAGTACTTC.